This T cell receptor beta chain originates from a study of T cell responses to AZD1222 COVID-19 vaccine. The study's findings and limits: Once two AZD1222 doses were given, Spike-specific TCR breadth and depth went up.

This clone came up once. Its antigen is not identified. CDR1 is SGHRS, CDR2 YFSETQ, per germline. This CDR3 comprises 16 residues. V was clipped by 0 bases and J by 0 bases, with 10 bases between them. Generated by immunoSEQ multiplex PCR, the TCRdb table keeps only in-frame clones and is missing some. The table lists roughly 120,000 clones, approximately 94% of them singletons. V gene TRBV5-1 combines with J gene TRBJ2-1; D is possibly TRBD2 (5 bases). The sequence derives from an adult who received the AZD1222 COVID-19 vaccine. Sequencing used peripheral blood, obtained 28 days after the second AZD1222 dose. The CDR3 loop reads CASSLGGPSSYNEQFF. The DNA of the CDR3 is TGCGCCAGCAGCTTGGGCGGGCCGAGCTCCTACAATGAGCAGTTCTTC. Full variable domain (rest looked up from reference TRBV5-1 and TRBJ2-1): KAGVTQTPRYLIKTRGQQVTLSCSPISGHRSVSWYQQTPGQGLQFLFEYFSETQRNKGNFPGRFSGRQFSNSRSEMNVSTLELGDSALYLCASSLGGPSSYNEQFFGPGTRLTVL.